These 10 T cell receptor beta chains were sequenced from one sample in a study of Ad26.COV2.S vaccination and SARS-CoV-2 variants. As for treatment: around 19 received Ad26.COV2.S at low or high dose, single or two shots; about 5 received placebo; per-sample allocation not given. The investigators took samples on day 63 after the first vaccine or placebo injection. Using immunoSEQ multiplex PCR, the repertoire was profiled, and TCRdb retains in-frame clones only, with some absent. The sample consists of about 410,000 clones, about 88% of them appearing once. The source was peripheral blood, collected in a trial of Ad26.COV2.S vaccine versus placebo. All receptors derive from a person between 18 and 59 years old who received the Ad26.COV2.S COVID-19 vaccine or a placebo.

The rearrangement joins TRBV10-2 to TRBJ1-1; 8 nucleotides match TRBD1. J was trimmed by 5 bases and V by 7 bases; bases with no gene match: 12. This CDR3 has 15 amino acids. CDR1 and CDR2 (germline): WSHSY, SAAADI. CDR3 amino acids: CASKGRQGQWTEAFF. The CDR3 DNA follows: TGCGCCAGCAAGGGAAGACAGGGGCAATGGACTGAAGCTTTCTTT.

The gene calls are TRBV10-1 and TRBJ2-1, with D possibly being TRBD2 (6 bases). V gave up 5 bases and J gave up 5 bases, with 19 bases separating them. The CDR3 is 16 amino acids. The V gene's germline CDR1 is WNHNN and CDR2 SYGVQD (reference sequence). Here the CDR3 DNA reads TGCGCCAGCAGTAAAACTCCGGGAGTAAGAAACAATGAGCAGTTCTTC. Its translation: CASSKTPGVRNNEQFF.

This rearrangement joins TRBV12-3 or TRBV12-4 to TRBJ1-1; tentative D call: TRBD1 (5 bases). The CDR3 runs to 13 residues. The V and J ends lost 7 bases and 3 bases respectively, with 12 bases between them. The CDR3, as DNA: TGTGCCAGCACTCTCATGGGGGACACTGAAGCTTTCTTT. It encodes CASTLMGDTEAFF.

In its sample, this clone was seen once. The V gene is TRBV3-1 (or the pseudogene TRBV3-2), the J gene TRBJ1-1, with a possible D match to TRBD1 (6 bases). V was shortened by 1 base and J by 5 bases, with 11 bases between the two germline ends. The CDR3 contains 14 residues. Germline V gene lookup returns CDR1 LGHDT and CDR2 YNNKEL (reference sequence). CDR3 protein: CASSQVPRGTEAFF. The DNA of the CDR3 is TGTGCCAGCAGCCAAGTGCCGAGGGGGACTGAAGCTTTCTTT.

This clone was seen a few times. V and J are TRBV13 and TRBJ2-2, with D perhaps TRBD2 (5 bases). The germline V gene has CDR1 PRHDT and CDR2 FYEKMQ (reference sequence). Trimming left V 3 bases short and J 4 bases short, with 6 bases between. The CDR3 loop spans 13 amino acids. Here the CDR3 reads CASSFRGTGELFF. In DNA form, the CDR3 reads TGTGCCAGCAGCTTCCGGGGCACCGGGGAGCTGTTTTTT.

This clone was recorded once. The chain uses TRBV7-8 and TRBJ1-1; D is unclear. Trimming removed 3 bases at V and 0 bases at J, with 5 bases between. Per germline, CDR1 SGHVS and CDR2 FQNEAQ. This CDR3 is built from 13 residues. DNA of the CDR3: TGTGCCAGCAGCTTTAACCTGAACACTGAAGCTTTCTTT. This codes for CASSFNLNTEAFF. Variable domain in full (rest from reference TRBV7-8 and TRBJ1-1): GAGVSQSPRYKVAKRGQDVALRCDPISGHVSLFWYQQALGQGPEFLTYFQNEAQLDKSGLPSDRFFAERPEGSVSTLKIQRTQQEDSAVYLCASSFNLNTEAFFGQGTRLTVV.

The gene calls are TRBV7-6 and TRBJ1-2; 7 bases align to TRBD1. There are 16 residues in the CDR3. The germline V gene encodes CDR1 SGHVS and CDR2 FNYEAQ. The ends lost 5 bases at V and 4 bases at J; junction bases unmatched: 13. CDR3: CASSAVTGTAIYGYTF. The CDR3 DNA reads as TGTGCCAGCAGCGCCGTGACAGGGACAGCTATCTATGGCTACACCTTC. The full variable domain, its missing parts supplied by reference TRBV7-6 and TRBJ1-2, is GAGVSQSPRYKVTKRGQDVALRCDPISGHVSLYWYRQALGQGPEFLTYFNYEAQQDKSGLPNDRFSAERPEGSISTLTIQRTEQRDSAMYRCASSAVTGTAIYGYTFGSGTRLTVV.

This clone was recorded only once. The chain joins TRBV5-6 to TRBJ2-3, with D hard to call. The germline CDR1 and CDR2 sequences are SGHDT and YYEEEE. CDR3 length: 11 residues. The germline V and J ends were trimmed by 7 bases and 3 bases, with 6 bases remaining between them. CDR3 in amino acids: CASASTDTQYF. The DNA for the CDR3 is TGTGCCAGCGCCTCTACAGATACGCAGTATTTT.

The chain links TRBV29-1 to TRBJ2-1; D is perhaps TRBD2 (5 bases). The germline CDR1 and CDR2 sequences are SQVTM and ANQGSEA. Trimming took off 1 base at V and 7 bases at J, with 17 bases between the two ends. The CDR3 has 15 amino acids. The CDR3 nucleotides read TGCAGCGTTGAAGTAGGTTTCGCGGGCTTAAATGAGCAGTTCTTC. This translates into CSVEVGFAGLNEQFF.

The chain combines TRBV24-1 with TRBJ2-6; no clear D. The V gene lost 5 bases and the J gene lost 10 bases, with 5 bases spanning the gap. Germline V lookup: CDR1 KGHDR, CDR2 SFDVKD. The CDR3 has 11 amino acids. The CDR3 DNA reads TGTGCCACCAGTGGGGGAAACGTCCTGACTTTC. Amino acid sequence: CATSGGNVLTF.